A selection of T cell receptor beta chains follows, all from one sample in a study of OX40 agonist ivuxolimab in advanced cancers. Measured with immunoSEQ multiplex PCR; TCRdb has only the in-frame clones, and not every one. The sample shows more than 75,000 clones, 70% to 90% of them seen only once. The source was CD4+ or CD8+ T cells sorted from blood, collected in a trial of the OX40 agonist ivuxolimab. The receptors were sampled from an adult with an advanced solid tumor such as melanoma, head and neck, liver or kidney cancer. Each CDR3 is given with its conserved first and last residue. The D gene is left open where the match is weak. Expanded clones are given a class, and other clones once, few, many or no size at all.

CDR3nt	CDR3aa	d_gene	v_gene	abundance	j_gene
TGTGCCAGTAGCCTCACGGGGACAGTCGATCAGCCCCAGCATTTT	CASSLTGTVDQPQHF	TRBD1	TRBV19	NA	TRBJ1-5
TGTGCCAGCAGCTTTTGGGGAGGGGCAGGGGGCAGGGAGACCCAGTACTTC	CASSFWGGAGGRETQYF	NA	TRBV7-2	NA	TRBJ2-5
TGTGCCAGTAGGAGTACAAGCAATCAGCCCCAGCATTTT	CASRSTSNQPQHF	NA	TRBV19	once	TRBJ1-5
TGTGCCAGCAGCTTAGAGGGACGATCAGCCCAGCATTTT	CASSLEGRSAQHF	NA	TRBV7-9	NA	TRBJ1-5
TGTGCCAGCAGTTCCCTAATGACAGGGACCTATGGCTACACCTTC	CASSSLMTGTYGYTF	TRBD1	TRBV6-5	few	TRBJ1-2
TGTGCCAGCAGCTTAGGTGGGGGCGCAGATACGCAGTATTTT	CASSLGGGADTQYF	NA	TRBV13	NA	TRBJ2-3
TGTGCTAGTGGTTTGTTAGCGGGGGGGTTGGATACGCAGTATTTT	CASGLLAGGLDTQYF	TRBD2	TRBV12-5	NA	TRBJ2-3
TGTGCCAGCATTTCTCCCCCGGCCGCAAATGAGCAGTTCTTC	CASISPPAANEQFF	NA	TRBV6-6	NA	TRBJ2-1
TGTGCCAGCTCACCCAGTAGCGGGGGTAGCTCCTACGAGCAGTACTTC	CASSPSSGGSSYEQYF	TRBD2	TRBV18	NA	TRBJ2-7
TGTGCCAGCAGCGTAGGAGGGCAGGGGGCAAACGATGAGCAGTTCTTC	CASSVGGQGANDEQFF	TRBD1	TRBV9	NA	TRBJ2-1
TGTGCCAGCAGCCTCGGGTGGGATACGCAGTATTTT	CASSLGWDTQYF	NA	TRBV7-9	NA	TRBJ2-3
TGTGCCAGCTCACCCATCCTTGGTACAGGGGTCATCGAGGAGCAGTACTTC	CASSPILGTGVIEEQYF	TRBD1	TRBV18	NA	TRBJ2-5
TGTGCCAGCAGGCCTTATTTTCAGTCTTTAGCAGCTTTCTTT	CASRPYFQSLAAFF	NA	TRBV6-5	NA	TRBJ1-1
TGTGCCAGCAGCGTGACAAGTCAGCCCCAGCATTTT	CASSVTSQPQHF	NA	TRBV7-2	NA	TRBJ1-5
TGTGCCAGCAGCACCCCGACAGGGGGAGGTGAAAAACTGTTTTTT	CASSTPTGGGEKLFF	TRBD1	TRBV11-2	NA	TRBJ1-4
TGTGCCAGCACCTCTGAGGGGGCTGGCTATGGCTACACCTTC	CASTSEGAGYGYTF	TRBD1	TRBV11-2	NA	TRBJ1-2
TGTGCCAGCAGCTTAGGGATAGCGGGGGGCAACTACAATGAGCAGTTCTTC	CASSLGIAGGNYNEQFF	TRBD2	TRBV7-2	NA	TRBJ2-1
TGTGCCAGCAGCCTCGACGGCCAGGGGAACACTGAAGCTTTCTTT	CASSLDGQGNTEAFF	NA	TRBV7-2	few	TRBJ1-1
TGTGCCAGCAGCGCGGGAGCGGGGGGTTCACCCCTCCACTTT	CASSAGAGGSPLHF	NA	TRBV9	NA	TRBJ1-6
TGTGCCAGCAGCCCCGGACTAGCGGGGGGCGCAGATACGCAGTATTTT	CASSPGLAGGADTQYF	TRBD2	TRBV7-8	NA	TRBJ2-3
TGTGCCAGCATACGCAGGGACCCCTCTGGAAACACCATATATTTT	CASIRRDPSGNTIYF	NA	TRBV6-5	NA	TRBJ1-3
TGTGCCAGTAGTACAAAGCCGGGGGCCTCTCAGCCCCAGCATTTT	CASSTKPGASQPQHF	NA	TRBV19	NA	TRBJ1-5
TGTGCCAGCACCGAGTCCGGGGAGCTGTTTTTT	CASTESGELFF	NA	TRBV6-5	NA	TRBJ2-2
TGTGCCAGCAGCGCCGCGAGTTGGGACAATGAGCAGTTCTTC	CASSAASWDNEQFF	NA	TRBV9	NA	TRBJ2-1
TGTGCCAGCAGCTTAGCGGGGGGTACGACAGATACGCAGTATTTT	CASSLAGGTTDTQYF	TRBD2	TRBV13	NA	TRBJ2-3
TGTGCCAGCATCAGGGGACGGGACCTCCCGGACGAGCAGTACTTC	CASIRGRDLPDEQYF	NA	TRBV2	NA	TRBJ2-7
TGTGCCAGCAGCTTGTGGGCGCCGGGACAGACCTATGGCTACACCTTC	CASSLWAPGQTYGYTF	TRBD1	TRBV5-6	NA	TRBJ1-2
TGTGCCAGTAGCGAGGGACTAGCGGGCGTTCTAAACTTC	CASSEGLAGVLNF	TRBD2	TRBV19	NA	TRBJ2-7
TGCGCCAGCAGCTTGCCCGGGGGGAATGAGCAGTACTTC	CASSLPGGNEQYF	TRBD2	TRBV5-1	NA	TRBJ2-7
TGTGCCAGCAGCTTGGCGGGGGGCGGGTCGACCGGGGAGCTGTTTTTT	CASSLAGGGSTGELFF	NA	TRBV5-5	NA	TRBJ2-2
TGTGCCATCAGTGAGTCGGGACAGGGGGCTTGCTATGGCTACACCTTC	CAISESGQGACYGYTF	TRBD1	TRBV10-3	once	TRBJ1-2
TGTGCCAGTAGCAGAGCGGGAGACCGCACAGATACGCAGTATTTT	CASSRAGDRTDTQYF	TRBD2	TRBV19	once	TRBJ2-3
TGTGCCAGCAGCACCGCTCTCGAGCAGTACTTC	CASSTALEQYF	NA	TRBV5-6	NA	TRBJ2-7
TGTGCTAGTGCCCGGGGGACTGAAGCTTTCTTT	CASARGTEAFF	NA	TRBV12-5	NA	TRBJ1-1
TGTGCCAGCAGTGATGGGCTGGTCACCGGGGAGCTGTTTTTT	CASSDGLVTGELFF	NA	TRBV2	NA	TRBJ2-2
TGTGCCACCAGCAGCTCGGCCACAGCGGCTGAAGCTTTCTTT	CATSSSATAAEAFF	NA	TRBV15	NA	TRBJ1-1
TGTGCCAGCAGTGACGCGGGCGGGGAGCTGTTTTTT	CASSDAGGELFF	NA	TRBV6-5	NA	TRBJ2-2
TGCAGTGCTGAACGACAGGGCGAGCAGTACTTC	CSAERQGEQYF	TRBD1	TRBV20-1	NA	TRBJ2-7
TGTGCCAGCAGCTTAGTCAGCTCTGGAAACACCATATATTTT	CASSLVSSGNTIYF	NA	TRBV7-9	few	TRBJ1-3
TGTGCCAGCAGCTTAATGCCGGGACGCCTTGCAGATACGCAGTATTTT	CASSLMPGRLADTQYF	NA	TRBV11-2	NA	TRBJ2-3
TGTGCCAGCAGCTTACGGGGTGGTGGGGCCAACGTCCTGACTTTC	CASSLRGGGANVLTF	NA	TRBV5-4	few	TRBJ2-6
TGTGCCAGCAGTTCATTTGACAGGGTAATACACTACGAGCAGTACTTC	CASSSFDRVIHYEQYF	TRBD1	TRBV28	NA	TRBJ2-7
TGCGCCAGCCAGGGGGACACAGATACGCAGTATTTT	CASQGDTDTQYF	TRBD1	TRBV10-1	NA	TRBJ2-3
TGTGCCAGCTCACGCCTACCGGGGGGGCAAAGAAGCTACGAGCAGTACTTC	CASSRLPGGQRSYEQYF	TRBD2	TRBV18	NA	TRBJ2-7
TGTGCCAGCAGTTTCCCCGGGAACACAGGAAACACCATATATTTT	CASSFPGNTGNTIYF	NA	TRBV6-6	NA	TRBJ1-3
TGTGCCGGGGAAACCGGGACGGAAAACTATGGCTACACCTTC	CAGETGTENYGYTF	NA	TRBV2	NA	TRBJ1-2
TGTGCCAGTATTGGATGGGGAAGTGCGGACACTGAAGCTTTCTTT	CASIGWGSADTEAFF	NA	TRBV19	few	TRBJ1-1
TGTGCCAGCAGCCTCCCGGGACTAGAGTCCAAAAACATTCAGTACTTC	CASSLPGLESKNIQYF	TRBD2	TRBV5-6	NA	TRBJ2-4
TGCGCCAGCAGCGGTGGGACAGCCCAAGAGACCCAGTACTTC	CASSGGTAQETQYF	TRBD1	TRBV5-1	few	TRBJ2-5
TGTGCCAGCAGTGAAACCCTAGATACGCAGTATTTT	CASSETLDTQYF	NA	TRBV6-1	NA	TRBJ2-3